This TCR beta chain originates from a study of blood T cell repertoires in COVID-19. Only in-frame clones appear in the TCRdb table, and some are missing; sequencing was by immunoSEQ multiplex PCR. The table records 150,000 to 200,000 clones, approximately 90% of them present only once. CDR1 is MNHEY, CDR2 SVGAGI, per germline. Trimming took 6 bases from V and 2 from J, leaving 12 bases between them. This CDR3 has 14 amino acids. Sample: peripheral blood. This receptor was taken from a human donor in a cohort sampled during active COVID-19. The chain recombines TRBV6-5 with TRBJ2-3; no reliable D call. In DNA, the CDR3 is TGTGCCAGCAGCGACCCGCGGTACACAGATACGCAGTATTTT. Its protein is CASSDPRYTDTQYF.